This T cell receptor beta chain was profiled in a study of blood T cell repertoires in COVID-19. The repertoire was sequenced with immunoSEQ multiplex PCR; TCRdb's copy has only in-frame clones and lacks some. The table records about 260,000 clones, under 95% of them present only once. Trimming cost V 4 bases and J 8 bases; bases outside gene matches: 5. CDR3 length: 13 residues. Germline V lookup: CDR1 LNHDA, CDR2 SQIVND (reference sequence). Participants in the exposed group had met a COVID-19 case in the 2 weeks before joining the study. The clonotype originates from a middle-aged man who had been exposed to COVID-19. The sequenced sample was PBMCs or T cells enriched from blood (not recorded which). The rearrangement uses TRBV19 and TRBJ2-1; 7 bases are a match to TRBD1. CDR3 region: CASSTLQGHEQFF. CDR3 DNA: TGTGCCAGTAGTACCCTACAGGGGCATGAGCAGTTCTTC.